These 23 T cell receptor beta chains came from one sample sequenced in a study of T cell responses to AZD1222 COVID-19 vaccine (dated by TCRdb to about 2021). The time point tag for this specimen amounts to: baseline before first vaccination. The protocol used for the library was the immunoSEQ multiplex PCR assay. As stored in TCRdb, this immuneACCESS dataset retains in-frame rearrangements with V and J assigned. A fraction of the clones does not appear; measured against another copy, unresolved V genes explain less than half of the discrepancy, and the remainder lacks a known reason. This sample is represented by tens of thousands of clones; 70% to 90% of them were singletons. The ten largest clones take up 15% to 20% of the sample. This specimen was peripheral blood, taken on day 0 of AZD1222 vaccination. The receptors originated from an adult in good health.

The CDR3 sequence: CASSQALGLGTSGANVLTF. The DNA of the CDR3 is TGCGCCAGCAGCCAAGCCTTGGGGCTGGGGACCTCTGGGGCCAACGTCCTGACTTTC. V gene TRBV4-3 combines with J gene TRBJ2-6; D assignment may be TRBD1 or TRBD2 (5 bases each). Germline assignment: CDR1 LGHNA and CDR2 YSLEER. The CDR3 is 19 residues long. V was clipped by 1 base and J by 0 bases, with 16 bases between them.

This clone was counted only a few times. J is TRBJ2-1 and V is TRBV9; tentatively, D is TRBD1 (6 bases). V lost 0 bases and J lost 4, with 8 bases in between. Germline values: CDR1 SGDLS, CDR2 YYNGEE. The CDR3 covers 14 residues. As DNA, the CDR3 is TGTGCCAGCAGCGTAGAGGACAGATACAATGAGCAGTTCTTC. Translation: CASSVEDRYNEQFF.

The chain combines TRBV28 with TRBJ1-4; a possible D gene is TRBD1 (6 bases). This CDR3 spans 15 amino acids. Germline CDR1 MDHEN, CDR2 SYDVKM. Trimming took off 3 bases at V and 4 bases at J, with 12 bases between the two ends. This chain's CDR3 is CASSFRGAGNEKLFF. CDR3 coding DNA: TGTGCCAGCAGTTTTCGGGGGGCGGGTAATGAAAAACTGTTTTTT. The whole variable domain, remainder taken from reference TRBV28 and TRBJ1-4, is DVKVTQSSRYLVKRTGEKVFLECVQDMDHENMFWYRQDPGLGLRLIYFSYDVKMKEKGDIPEGYSVSREKKERFSLILESASTNQTSMYLCASSFRGAGNEKLFFGSGTQLSVL.

The chain couples TRBV28 to TRBJ1-1, with 7 positions matching TRBD1. With 6 bases clipped from V and 8 bases from J, the junction kept 18 bases outside the gene matches. Germline assignment: CDR1 MDHEN and CDR2 SYDVKM. This CDR3 is 16 amino acids long. The CDR3: CASRPELGGPFLEAFF. The CDR3 DNA is TGTGCCAGCAGGCCGGAGTTAGGGGGCCCCTTTTTAGAAGCTTTCTTT.

CDR3 DNA: TGCGCCAGCAGCCATGGGACAGGGGGCTTATACGAGCAGTACTTC. Amino acid sequence: CASSHGTGGLYEQYF. V is TRBV4-3 and J is TRBJ2-7; TRBD1 aligns across 12 bases. In germline, CDR1 is LGHNA, CDR2 YSLEER. J was trimmed by 4 bases and V by 3 bases; bases with no gene match: 4. This CDR3 spans 15 amino acids.

The chain carries TRBV19 and TRBJ1-5; TRBD1 is a possible D gene (6 bases). Germline V gives CDR1 LNHDA, CDR2 SQIVND (reference sequence). V was cut by 4 bases and J by 5 bases, with 15 bases left in between. The CDR3 loop spans 15 amino acids. The CDR3 bases are TGTGCCAGTAGTACCCGTTTGGGGGCCTATCAGCCCCAGCATTTT. Its protein is CASSTRLGAYQPQHF.

This clone ranks as medium-sized. The V and J genes are TRBV2 and TRBJ2-7, with D possibly TRBD1 on 6 matching bases. The germline CDR1 and CDR2 sequences are SNHLY and FYNNEI. CDR3 length: 15 amino acids. Between the trimmed V and J ends, which lost 5 bases and 6 bases, there was a span of 20 bases. The CDR3 nucleotides are TGTGCCAGCAGTTTCGACAGGAGGCCCGGTCGCGAGCAGTACTTC. Amino acids: CASSFDRRPGREQYF.

The chain uses TRBV29-1 and TRBJ1-2, with D possibly being TRBD1 (6 bases). Per germline, CDR1 SQVTM and CDR2 ANQGSEA. The V and J ends lost 4 bases and 7 bases respectively, with 10 bases between them. The CDR3 loop spans 11 amino acids. CDR3 DNA sequence: TGCAGCGTTGCCCAGGGGTTTGGCTACACCTTC. It specifies CSVAQGFGYTF.

The V gene is TRBV2, the J gene TRBJ2-7, with 10 bases lining up with TRBD1. V was clipped by 4 bases and J by 12 bases; unmatched bases: 12. This CDR3 has 14 amino acids. Per the germline V gene, CDR1 is SNHLY and CDR2 is FYNNEI. CDR3 residues: CASSGTGGKSGAYF. The CDR3 nucleotides are TGTGCCAGCAGTGGGACAGGGGGGAAATCGGGTGCGTACTTC.

J is TRBJ1-2 and V is TRBV29-1; D is undetermined. Per the germline V gene, CDR1 is SQVTM and CDR2 is ANQGSEA. V gave up 5 bases and J gave up 0 bases, with 16 bases separating them. There are 15 residues in the CDR3. The CDR3 here is CSVSAGPTANYGYTF. The DNA for the CDR3 is TGCAGCGTTTCCGCGGGTCCTACCGCTAACTATGGCTACACCTTC.

This chain links TRBV27 with TRBJ2-2, with D perhaps given as TRBD1 or TRBD2 (5 bases each). This CDR3 is built from 18 residues. Trimming pared 3 bases from V and 4 bases from J, leaving 21 bases between. CDR1 MNHEY and CDR2 SMNVEV come from the germline V gene (reference sequence). In DNA form, the CDR3 reads TGTGCCAGCAGTTTCGGAGCCCCTCCGGGGACCCGCACCGGGGAGCTGTTTTTT. It yields the protein CASSFGAPPGTRTGELFF.

CDR3 coding DNA: TGTGCCACCAGTGATAGGGCAGCTTCTGGCTACACCTTC. Protein sequence: CATSDRAASGYTF. This chain uses TRBV24-1 with TRBJ1-2, with D hard to call. This CDR3 has 13 amino acids. The V gene's germline CDR1 is KGHDR and CDR2 SFDVKD. V was shortened by 3 bases and J by 7 bases, with 11 bases between the two germline ends.

The chain has TRBV19 and TRBJ1-2; D is unclear. CDR1 and CDR2 from the germline V gene are LNHDA and SQIVND (reference sequence). Trimming pared 7 bases from V and 7 bases from J, leaving 16 bases between. The CDR3 totals 13 residues. This CDR3 is CASNRANLGGYTF. The CDR3, as DNA: TGTGCCAGTAATCGTGCGAACCTTGGTGGCTACACCTTC.

This clone was found a few times. The chain combines TRBV6-5 with TRBJ1-6; D perhaps matches TRBD1 (5 bases). The CDR3 contains 15 residues. CDR1 MNHEY and CDR2 SVGAGI come from the germline V gene. Between the trimmed V and J ends, which lost 2 bases and 5 bases, there was a span of 10 bases. CDR3 nucleotides: TGTGCCAGCAGTTACGAAGGGACGGATAATTCACCCCTCCACTTT. Translating it yields CASSYEGTDNSPLHF.

The V call is TRBV7-9, the J call TRBJ2-3; D possibly matches TRBD1 or TRBD2 (5 bases each). Germline V CDR1 and CDR2: SEHNR, FQNEAQ (reference sequence). Trimming took off 10 bases at V and 3 bases at J, with 8 bases between the two ends. The CDR3 extends over 11 amino acids. CDR3 sequence reads: CATGSTDTQYF. The CDR3 nucleotides read TGTGCCACAGGGAGTACAGATACGCAGTATTTT.

The V and J genes are TRBV6-2 or TRBV6-3 and TRBJ2-5; no clear D gene. Between the trimmed V and J ends, which lost 2 bases and 4 bases, there was a span of 14 bases. The CDR3 is 15 residues long. The germline V gene has CDR1 MNHEY and CDR2 SVGEGT. CDR3: CASSYGIDSGETQYF. The CDR3, as DNA: TGTGCCAGCAGTTACGGTATTGACTCGGGAGAGACCCAGTACTTC.

CDR3 region: CASSPATGLYEKLFF. The CDR3 region has the DNA TGTGCCAGCTCACCGGCGACAGGGCTCTATGAAAAACTGTTTTTT. The chain couples TRBV18 to TRBJ1-4, with 7 bases aligning to TRBD1. V shed 3 bases, J shed 6 bases, and the junction held 7 bases outside the gene matches. The CDR3 consists of 15 residues. CDR1 and CDR2 (germline): KGHSH, LQKENI.

This clone showed up just once. The rearrangement joins TRBV27 to TRBJ1-1, with D uncertain. Germline CDR1 MNHEY, CDR2 SMNVEV (reference sequence). CDR3 length equals 14 residues. V lost 2 bases to trimming and J lost 11 bases, with 18 bases between them. The CDR3 sequence: CASSLGGNMLGAFF. DNA for the CDR3: TGTGCCAGCAGTTTAGGTGGCAATATGTTAGGGGCTTTCTTT.

CDR3 protein: CASSAGTGGLGSPLHF. The CDR3 DNA follows: TGTGCCAGCAGCGCCGGGACAGGGGGCTTGGGTTCACCCCTCCACTTT. V and J are TRBV28 and TRBJ1-6, with 12 bases that match TRBD1. Germline V gene lookup returns CDR1 MDHEN and CDR2 SYDVKM. The V segment lost 6 bases and the J segment 9 bases; nucleotides outside the gene matches: 9. There are 16 residues in the CDR3.

The chain employs TRBV7-2 and TRBJ2-7; weak D call: TRBD2 (8 bases). Germline V lookup: CDR1 SGHTA, CDR2 FQGNSA. The V and J ends lost 5 bases and 3 bases respectively, with 23 bases between them. The CDR3 runs 17 residues. CDR3 sequence reads: CASSRGEGASGFYEQYF. DNA for the CDR3: TGTGCCAGCAGCCGGGGGGAGGGGGCTAGCGGGTTCTACGAGCAGTACTTC.

The J gene is TRBJ2-7, the V gene TRBV7-9, with D perhaps matching TRBD1 or TRBD2 (5 bases each). The CDR3 is 16 amino acids. Trimming shortened V by 5 bases and J by 0 bases, and 17 bases separated the two germline ends. Germline lookup yields CDR1 SEHNR and CDR2 FQNEAQ (reference sequence). CDR3 in amino acids: CASSTNRDGASYEQYF. In DNA, the CDR3 is TGTGCCAGCAGCACGAACCGGGACGGCGCCTCCTACGAGCAGTACTTC.

The sample holds one count of this clone. The V and J genes are TRBV4-1 and TRBJ1-3; D perhaps matches TRBD1 (5 bases). The CDR3 has 16 amino acids. Germline-derived CDR1 and CDR2 are MGHRA and YSYEKL. Trimming shortened V by 0 bases and J by 5 bases, and 14 bases separated the two germline ends. CDR3: CASSQDLPGLRNTIYF. The CDR3 coding sequence is TGCGCCAGCAGCCAAGATCTACCAGGGTTGCGAAACACCATATATTTT.

The chain employs TRBV6-4 and TRBJ2-1, with 9 bases that match TRBD2. CDR1 is MRHNA and CDR2 is SNTAGT in the germline V gene. CDR3 size: 16 residues. J was trimmed by 3 bases and V by 4 bases; bases with no gene match: 7. CDR3 amino acids: CASSVELAGNYNEQFF. CDR3 nucleotides: TGTGCCAGCAGTGTGGAGCTAGCGGGGAACTACAATGAGCAGTTCTTC.